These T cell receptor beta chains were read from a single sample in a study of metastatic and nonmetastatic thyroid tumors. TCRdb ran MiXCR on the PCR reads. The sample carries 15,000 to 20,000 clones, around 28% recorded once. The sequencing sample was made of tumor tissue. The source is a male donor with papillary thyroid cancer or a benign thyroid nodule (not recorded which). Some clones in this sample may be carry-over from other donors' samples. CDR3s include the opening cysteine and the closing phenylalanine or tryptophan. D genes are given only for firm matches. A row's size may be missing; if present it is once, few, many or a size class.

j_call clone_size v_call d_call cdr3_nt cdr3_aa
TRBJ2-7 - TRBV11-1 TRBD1 TGTGCCAGCAGCTCGGGACAGGTTCTCGAGCAGTACTTC CASSSGQVLEQYF
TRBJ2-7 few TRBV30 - TGTGCCTGGAGTGTTGAACGGACCCCGTACTTC CAWSVERTPYF
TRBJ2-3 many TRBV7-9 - TGTGCCAGCAGCTCCCCCAGGGATCAGGCAGATACGCAGTATTTT CASSSPRDQADTQYF
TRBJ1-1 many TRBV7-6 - TGTGCCAGCAGCCCCGGACTCTCAGGGCGGGCTTTCTTT CASSPGLSGRAFF
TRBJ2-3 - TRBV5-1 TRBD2 TGCGCCAGCAGCCGCGGGGGGGCCCCAGATACGCAGTATTTT CASSRGGAPDTQYF
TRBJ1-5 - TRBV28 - TGTGCCAGCAGTTTGGAGCTCATTAGCAATCAGCCCCAGCATTTT CASSLELISNQPQHF
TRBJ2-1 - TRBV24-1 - TGTGCCACCAGTGATTCAAAGTTATTCAGGCCTTACAATGAGCAGTTCTTC CATSDSKLFRPYNEQFF
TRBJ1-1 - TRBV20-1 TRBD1 TGCAGTGCTGGGACAGCTAACACTGAAGCTTTCTTT CSAGTANTEAFF
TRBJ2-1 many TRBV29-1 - TGCAGCGAGGGGACGGGGTTGGATGAGCAGTTCTTC CSEGTGLDEQFF
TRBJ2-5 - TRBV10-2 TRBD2 TGCGCCAGCGGTGAAAGTACTAGCGGGATAGAGACCCAGTACTTC CASGESTSGIETQYF
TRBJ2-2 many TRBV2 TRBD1 TGTGCCAGCAGGGGCAGGGGGTCCGGGGAGCTGTTTTTT CASRGRGSGELFF
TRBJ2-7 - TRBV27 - TGTGCCAGTAAGCGGGAACAGGGGTACGAGCAGTACTTC CASKREQGYEQYF
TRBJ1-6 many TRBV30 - TGTGCCTGGAGTGTGTTCGGATCGGGAGGATATTCACCCCTCCACTTT CAWSVFGSGGYSPLHF
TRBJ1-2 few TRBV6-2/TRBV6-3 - TGTGCCAGCAGTTACTCGGTAGGGTATGGCTACACCTTC CASSYSVGYGYTF
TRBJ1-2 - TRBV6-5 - TGTGCCAGCAGTTACTCTCAGGGAACAGGGAGCCATGGCTACACCTTC CASSYSQGTGSHGYTF
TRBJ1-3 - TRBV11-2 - TGTGCCAGCAGCTCCCAGGAGTCTGGAAACACCATATATTTT CASSSQESGNTIYF
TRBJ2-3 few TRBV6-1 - TGTGCCAGCAGTGAGGGAAGGGGCACAGATACGCAGTATTTT CASSEGRGTDTQYF
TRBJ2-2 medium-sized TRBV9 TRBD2 TGTGCCAGCAGCGTAGGTGGCGCGGGAGGGCCGTATGGGGAGCTGTTTTTT CASSVGGAGGPYGELFF
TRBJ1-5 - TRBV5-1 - TGCGCCAGCAGCGCGGGATTCAATCAGCCCCAGCATTTT CASSAGFNQPQHF
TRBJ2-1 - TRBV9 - TGTGCCAGCAGCGTAGGTTTTAACTTGAACAATGAGCAGTTCTTC CASSVGFNLNNEQFF
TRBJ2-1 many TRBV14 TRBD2 TGTGCCAGCAGCCGTGTAGCGGGAGGAATTACGACTGAGCAGTTCTTC CASSRVAGGITTEQFF
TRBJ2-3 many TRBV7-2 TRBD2 TGTGCCAGCAGCCTACTAGCGGGGATCACAGATACGCAGTATTTT CASSLLAGITDTQYF
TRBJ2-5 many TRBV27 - TGTGCCAGCAGTCCGAGGGATCCCAGGGAGACCCAGTACTTC CASSPRDPRETQYF
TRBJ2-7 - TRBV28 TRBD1 TGTGCCAGCAGTTCGGACAGGGGGAAGTACGAGCAGTACTTC CASSSDRGKYEQYF
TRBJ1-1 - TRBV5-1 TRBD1 TGCGCCAGCACCCCAGGACAGGGGAACACTGAAGCTTTCTTT CASTPGQGNTEAFF
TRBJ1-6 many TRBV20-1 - TGCAGTGCCCCCCGGGATTATAATTCACCCCTCCACTTT CSAPRDYNSPLHF
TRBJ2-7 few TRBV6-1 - TGTGCCAGCTCAACAGCCTACGAGCAGTACTTC CASSTAYEQYF
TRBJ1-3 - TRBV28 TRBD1 TGTGCCAGCAGTTGGGTGGACAGGGGAAACGCCATATATTTT CASSWVDRGNAIYF
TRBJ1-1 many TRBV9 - TGTGCCAGCAGCGTAGGTGGGGGCGCGGCGGGCACTGAAGCTTTCTTT CASSVGGGAAGTEAFF
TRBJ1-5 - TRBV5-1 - TGCGCCAGCAGCCCGTCACCAGGTGGCAATCAGCCCCAGCATTTT CASSPSPGGNQPQHF
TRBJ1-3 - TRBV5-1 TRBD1 TGCGCCAGCAGCAAAAACCCCGGGACAGACTCTGGAAACACCATATATTTT CASSKNPGTDSGNTIYF
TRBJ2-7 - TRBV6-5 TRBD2 TGTGCCAGCAGTTACACTAGCGGAGCCTACGAGCAGTGCTTC CASSYTSGAYEQCF
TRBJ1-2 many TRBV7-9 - TGTGCCAGCAGCAGAGATGCCGGCTACACCTTC CASSRDAGYTF
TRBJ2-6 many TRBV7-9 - TGTGCCAGCAGCTTAATCCGGCAGTGGGCTGGGGCCAACGTCCTGACTTTC CASSLIRQWAGANVLTF
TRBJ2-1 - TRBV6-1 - TGTGCCAGCAGTGCCACGCGGGTCTACAATGAGCAGTTCTTC CASSATRVYNEQFF
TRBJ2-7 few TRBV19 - TGTGCGTGGGTTTACGAGCAGTACTTC CAWVYEQYF
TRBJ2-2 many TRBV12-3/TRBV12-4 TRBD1 TGTGCCAGCAGTTTTCCGGGACAGGGGCTGTTTTTT CASSFPGQGLFF
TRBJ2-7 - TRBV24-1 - TGTGCCACCAGTGATTCGCCCAGGGAGGAGCAGTACTTC CATSDSPREEQYF
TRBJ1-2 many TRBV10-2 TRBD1 TGCGCCAGCAGTGAGACAGGGGGAGGCTATGGCTACACCTTC CASSETGGGYGYTF